The entry below gives a single T cell receptor beta chain sequence along with its context. Its antigen remains unknown. MiXCR, run by TCRdb on the reads, gives a single entry per CDR3 protein. Of about 230,000 distinct CDR3 sequences listed, over 20% are singletons. The source of the sample is a study of T cell repertoires in cytomegalovirus infection. Germline CDR1 is SGHRS and CDR2 is YFSETQ. This CDR3 spans 15 amino acids. Trimming removed 0 bases from V and 8 bases from J, with 12 bases in between. General study points: HLA-C-restricted CMV-specific TCR beta clonotypes were dominant in the ex vivo response.

The sequenced material came from CD8+ T cells from PBMCs. This sequence joins TRBV5-1 and TRBJ1-6; TRBD1 might be the D (6 bases). The sequence was obtained from a human donor in good health (CMV status not recorded). Some clones in this sample may be carry-over from other donors' samples. The CDR3 DNA follows: TGCGCCAGCAGCTTGGGTCAGGGGATCGATTCACCCCTCCACTTT. Translated: CASSLGQGIDSPLHF.